This T cell receptor beta chain originates from a study of T cells in narcolepsy. The protocol was immunoSEQ multiplex PCR, while the TCRdb copy is restricted to in-frame clones and leaves out a portion. The table lists 15,000 to 20,000 clones, around 86% of them singletons. From germline, CDR1 is KGHSH and CDR2 LQKENI. This CDR3 comprises 15 residues. V was pared by 6 bases and J by 9 bases, with 17 bases of the junction left unmatched. The sample comprised memory (CD45RA-) CD4+ T cells from blood. The source of this sequence is a human donor in good health. J is TRBJ2-7 and V is TRBV18; 7 nucleotides agree with TRBD1. The CDR3 region has the DNA TGTGCCAGCTCGCCGACAGGGTCCTACAGGTCCGGGCAGTACTTC. It specifies CASSPTGSYRSGQYF.